This T cell receptor (beta chain) appears in the sequencing data of a study of spatial heterogeneity in lung cancer. Described time point: sample taken at primary tumor resection. TCRdb re-derived calls from the 5' RACE reads in MiXCR, one entry per CDR3 protein. The table lists about 9,300 distinct CDR3 sequences, roughly 6.3% of them singletons. Study results and limitations: Tumors with more nonsynonymous mutations had more expanded intratumoral alpha and beta TCRs. Alpha and beta chain coverage of tumor T cells was estimated at about 7.6% and 13%, respectively.

Trimming pared 3 bases from V and 5 bases from J, leaving 13 bases between. The CDR3 is 13 residues long. The germline gives CDR1 DFQATT, CDR2 SNEGSKA (reference sequence). This clonotype was found many times. Its antigen is currently unknown. The origin of this receptor is a male donor with early-stage non-small cell lung cancer. Sequenced here: lung tumor tissue, sampled at surgery. This chain connects TRBV20-1 to TRBJ1-2; D call uncertain. CDR3 coding DNA: TGCAGTGCTAGTTTCTGGGTTTGGTATGGCTACACCTTC. This encodes CSASFWVWYGYTF.